The clone carrying this TCR beta chain was seen a single time. The repertoire was sequenced with immunoSEQ multiplex PCR; TCRdb's copy has only in-frame clones and lacks some. The data contain roughly 70,000 clones, around 92% of them singletons. The sample belongs to a study of T cell changes during pregnancy in multiple sclerosis. The germline V gene has CDR1 MNHEY and CDR2 SVGAGI. The CDR3 has 14 residues. Trimming removed 5 bases from V and 4 bases from J, with 11 bases in between. The chain is built from TRBV6-5 and TRBJ2-2, with D tentatively TRBD1 (6 bases). This receptor was taken from a female donor in good health, enrolled as a control in a pregnancy study. This sample comprised peripheral blood, obtained in the third trimester of pregnancy. The CDR3 sequence: CASSPTGFTGELFF. The CDR3 DNA reads TGTGCCAGCAGTCCCACAGGGTTCACCGGGGAGCTGTTTTTT.